Presented here are 13 T cell receptor beta chains from one specimen sequenced in a study of neoadjuvant nivolumab and ipilimumab in lung cancer. Generated by immunoSEQ multiplex PCR, the TCRdb table keeps only in-frame clones and is missing some. The sample lists 4,000 to 5,500 clones; 60% to 80% were seen once. Sequenced here: adjacent normal lung tissue, sampled after neoadjuvant nivolumab, alone or with ipilimumab, at or shortly before surgery. Source of these receptors: an adult with non-small cell lung cancer.

Relative to its sample, this clone is large (0.1 to 1%). This chain links TRBV19 with TRBJ1-1; TRBD1 might be the D (5 bases). The V end was cut by 7 bases, the J end by 1 base, with 16 bases between. There are 15 residues in the CDR3. Germline CDR1 and CDR2: LNHDA and SQIVND (reference sequence). This chain's CDR3 is CASNTHTGSNTEAFF. In DNA form, the CDR3 reads TGTGCCAGTAATACCCATACAGGTTCGAACACTGAAGCTTTCTTT.

The J gene is TRBJ1-6, the V gene TRBV4-1; 7 bases align to TRBD1. The CDR3 length is 14 residues. The V and J ends lost 3 bases and 6 bases, in that order; junction bases with no gene match: 2. CDR1 is MGHRA, CDR2 YSYEKL, per germline. CDR3 bases: TGCGCCAGCAGCCACCACAGGGGTAATTCACCCCTCCACTTT. Translated, it gives CASSHHRGNSPLHF.

The J gene is TRBJ1-6, the V gene TRBV7-2; D is ambiguous. Looked up from germline, CDR1 is SGHTA and CDR2 is FQGNSA. Trimming took off 1 base at V and 9 bases at J, with 7 bases between the two ends. The CDR3 runs to 13 residues. The CDR3 is CASSLDGVSPLHF. CDR3 DNA sequence: TGTGCCAGCAGCTTAGATGGTGTTTCACCCCTCCACTTT.

V gene TRBV5-4 combines with J gene TRBJ2-5, with no clear D. Germline V gives CDR1 SGHNT, CDR2 YYREEE (reference sequence). Trimming removed 1 base from V and 9 bases from J, with 10 bases in between. CDR3 size: 12 residues. The CDR3 loop reads CASSLSSLAQYF. In nucleotides, the CDR3 is TGTGCCAGCAGCTTGTCGTCCTTGGCCCAGTACTTC.

The CDR3 spells CASSSGLAGGLAQYSYNEQFF. As DNA, the CDR3 is TGTGCCAGCAGCTCCGGACTAGCGGGGGGTTTAGCCCAATACTCCTACAATGAGCAGTTCTTC. The chain recombines TRBV13 with TRBJ2-1; 14 bases agree with TRBD2. J gave up 0 bases and V 4 bases, and 14 bases lay outside the gene matches. This CDR3 is built from 21 residues. CDR1 is PRHDT and CDR2 is FYEKMQ in the germline V gene (reference sequence). The full variable domain, rest sourced from reference TRBV13 and TRBJ2-1, is AAGVIQSPRHLIKEKRETATLKCYPIPRHDTVYWYQQGPGQDPQFLISFYEKMQSDKGSIPDRFSAQQFSDYHSELNMSSLELGDSALYFCASSSGLAGGLAQYSYNEQFFGPGTRLTVL.

This sequence joins TRBV2 and TRBJ2-3, with D tentatively TRBD1 (6 bases). CDR3 length equals 16 residues. V lost 3 bases and J 6 bases, leaving 19 bases between the germline ends. Germline CDR1 is SNHLY and CDR2 is FYNNEI. The CDR3 DNA reads TGTGCCAGCAGTGATCAGGGGACATCGACGGGGGATACGCAGTATTTT. It yields the protein CASSDQGTSTGDTQYF.

This rearrangement joins TRBV9 to TRBJ2-3; 7 bases are shared with TRBD2. J was trimmed by 4 bases and V by 0 bases; bases with no gene match: 11. The germline gives CDR1 SGDLS, CDR2 YYNGEE. The CDR3 sequence is 17 residues long. CDR3 sequence: CASSVEGQGLSSDTQYF. As DNA, the CDR3 is TGTGCCAGCAGCGTAGAAGGTCAGGGACTAAGTTCAGATACGCAGTATTTT. Drawing the rest from reference TRBV9 and TRBJ2-3, the complete variable domain is DSGVTQTPKHLITATGQRVTLRCSPRSGDLSVYWYQQSLDQGLQFLIQYYNGEERAKGNILERFSAQQFPDLHSELNLSSLELGDSALYFCASSVEGQGLSSDTQYFGPGTRLTVL.

This rearrangement joins TRBV4-3 to TRBJ2-3; 8 nucleotides line up with TRBD2. Germline V gene data show CDR1 as LGHNA and CDR2 as YSLEER. Unmatched junction bases numbered 3, after V lost 2 bases and J lost 2 bases. CDR3 size: 15 residues. The CDR3 DNA is TGCGCCAGCAGCCAAAGAGCGGGAGCCACAGATACGCAGTATTTT. Residues: CASSQRAGATDTQYF.

V gene TRBV11-2 combines with J gene TRBJ1-2; D perhaps matches TRBD1 (6 bases). V was shortened by 5 bases and J by 0 bases, with 16 bases between the two germline ends. This CDR3 spans 16 amino acids. CDR1 SGHAT and CDR2 FQNNGV come from the germline V gene. Here the CDR3 DNA reads TGTGCCAGCAGCCGATCCGGACAGCTCACTAACTATGGCTACACCTTC. Its translation is CASSRSGQLTNYGYTF.

V usage is TRBV4-1 and J usage is TRBJ2-3; D uncertain. Germline values: CDR1 MGHRA, CDR2 YSYEKL. V was trimmed by 0 bases and J by 0 bases, leaving 16 bases between them. The CDR3 sequence is 18 residues long. CDR3 bases: TGCGCCAGCAGCCAAGATAACGGCAACCTAATAAGCACAGATACGCAGTATTTT. Protein: CASSQDNGNLISTDTQYF.

The DNA of the CDR3 is TGTGCCAGCAGTGAAATGTGGGCAGAGGGACAGTACTTC. It codes for CASSEMWAEGQYF. The V call is TRBV6-1, the J call TRBJ2-7; tentatively, D is TRBD2 (5 bases). The CDR3 runs to 13 residues. Trimming took 2 bases from V and 10 from J, leaving 15 bases between them. CDR1 and CDR2 from the germline V gene are MNHNS and SASEGT.

The J gene is TRBJ2-2, the V gene TRBV28; D remains ambiguous. CDR1 MDHEN and CDR2 SYDVKM come from the germline V gene. This CDR3 spans 15 amino acids. V lost 3 bases and J 5 bases, leaving 13 bases between the germline ends. The CDR3 sequence is CASSFSGSWTGELFF. As DNA, the CDR3 is TGTGCCAGCAGTTTCTCCGGGTCATGGACCGGGGAGCTGTTTTTT.

The CDR3 here is CASSPPGQGNTGELFF. In DNA form, the CDR3 reads TGTGCCAGCTCACCACCGGGACAGGGGAACACCGGGGAGCTGTTTTTT. The chain combines TRBV18 with TRBJ2-2, with 9 nucleotides matching TRBD1. Germline V gene lookup returns CDR1 KGHSH and CDR2 LQKENI. V lost 0 bases to trimming and J lost 1 base; unmatched junction nucleotides: 0. The CDR3 runs 16 residues.